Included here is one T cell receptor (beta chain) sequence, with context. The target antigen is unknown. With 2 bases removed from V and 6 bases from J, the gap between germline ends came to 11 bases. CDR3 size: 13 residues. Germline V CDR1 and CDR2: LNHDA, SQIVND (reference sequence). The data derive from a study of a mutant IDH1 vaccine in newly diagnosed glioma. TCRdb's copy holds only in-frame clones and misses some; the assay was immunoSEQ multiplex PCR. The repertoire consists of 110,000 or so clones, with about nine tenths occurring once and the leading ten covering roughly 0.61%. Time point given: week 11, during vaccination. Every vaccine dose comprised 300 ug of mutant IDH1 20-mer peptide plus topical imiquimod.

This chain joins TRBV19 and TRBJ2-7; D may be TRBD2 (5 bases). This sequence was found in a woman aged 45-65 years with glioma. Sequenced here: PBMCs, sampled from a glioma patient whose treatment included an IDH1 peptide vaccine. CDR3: CASSISGFGEQYF. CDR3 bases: TGTGCCAGTAGTATATCGGGGTTTGGCGAGCAGTACTTC.